The rows below give T cell receptor beta chains drawn from one sample of a study of tumor and adjacent non-tumor tissue in lung cancer. TCRdb fed the multiplex PCR reads into MiXCR, producing one record per CDR3 protein. The repertoire has roughly 75,000 distinct CDR3 sequences, around 65% of them found once; the top ten carry about a quarter. Sequencing was carried out using distant non-tumor lung tissue. Receptor source: a woman aged 50 to 60 with non-small cell lung cancer. Each CDR3 is given with its conserved first and last residue. The D gene is left open where the match is weak. Where a row states a size, it is once, few, many or the class of an expanded clone; other rows omit it.

NA	NA	TRBJ2-1	TRBV6-1	CVSSEEWGTSYNEQFF	TGTGTCAGCAGTGAGGAATGGGGGACCTCTTACAATGAGCAGTTCTTC
NA	NA	TRBJ1-5	TRBV20-1	CSATRDVSNQPLHF	TGCAGTGCTACCCGGGACGTTAGCAATCAGCCCCTGCATTTC
NA	NA	TRBJ1-6	TRBV10-2	CASSEADYNSPLHF	TGCGCCAGCAGTGAAGCGGACTATAATTCACCCCTCCACTTT
few	NA	TRBJ2-3	TRBV4-3	CASSQTLRTDHLGTQYF	TGCGCCAGCAGCCAAACCCTCCGGACAGACCACCTAGGTACGCAGTATTTT
once	NA	TRBJ1-2	TRBV10-3	CAANQDGNYAYTF	TGTGCCGCCAATCAGGACGGTAACTATGCCTACACCTTC
NA	TRBD2	TRBJ2-1	TRBV29-1	CSVNIPGGRSYNEQFF	TGTAGCGTTAACATTCCAGGCGGGAGAAGCTACAATGAGCAGTTCTTC
NA	NA	TRBJ2-7	TRBV20-1	CNARDTRGNYEQYF	TGCAATGCTAGAGATACTAGGGGGAATTACGAGCAGTACTTC
NA	NA	TRBJ2-7	TRBV12-3/TRBV12-4	CASSIRSRDLPYEQYF	TGTGCCAGCAGTATCCGATCGAGAGACCTACCCTACGAGCAGTACTTC
NA	TRBD2	TRBJ2-3	TRBV6-1	CASLTSEAYTDRQYF	TGTGCCAGCCTTACTAGCGAGGCCTACACAGATAGGCAGTATTTT
NA	NA	TRBJ2-7	TRBV5-1	CASSQPRQAYEQYF	TGCGCCAGCAGCCAACCGCGACAAGCCTACGAGCAGTACTTC
NA	TRBD2	TRBJ2-1	TRBV5-1	CVSSPPVSGSSVEQFF	TGCGTCAGCAGCCCCCCGGTTAGCGGGAGCTCAGTTGAGCAGTTCTTC
many	TRBD1	TRBJ1-1	TRBV10-3	CAIKITGGSEAFF	TGTGCCATCAAGATTACAGGGGGCTCTGAAGCTTTCTTT
NA	NA	TRBJ1-5	TRBV4-2	CPSNQIFDGTQPQHF	TGTCCTAGCAACCAAATTTTTGACGGGACGCAGCCCCAGCATTTT
few	NA	TRBJ2-1	TRBV7-9	CASSLGGPNEQFF	TGTGCCAGCAGCTTAGGGGGACCCAATGAGCAGTTCTTC
NA	NA	TRBJ2-1	TRBV4-3	CASSHELLNNEQSF	TGCGCCAGTAGCCATGAGCTCCTTAACAATGAGCAGTCCTTC
NA	NA	TRBJ1-5	TRBV6-2/TRBV6-3	CANSLQLNSSQPQHF	TGTGCCAACAGCCTGCAATTAAATAGCAGTCAGCCCCAACATTTT
NA	TRBD1	TRBJ2-2	TRBV4-1	CASSPYSLGQGGTGELFF	TGCGCCAGCAGCCCCTATTCCCTGGGACAGGGGGGAACCGGGGAGCTGTTTTTT
NA	NA	TRBJ2-1	TRBV4-1	CASSQSGTWEADEQSF	TGCGCCAGCAGCCAGTCCGGAACATGGGAAGCGGATGAGCAGTCCTTC
once	NA	TRBJ2-1	TRBV6-1	CASTLKGGGVGFYNEQFF	TGTGCCAGCACACTCAAAGGGGGTGGGGTTGGCTTCTACAATGAGCAGTTCTTC
NA	NA	TRBJ1-5	TRBV20-1	CSARRATGPYSSQPQHF	TGCAGTGCTAGGAGGGCTACAGGGCCCTATAGCAGTCAGCCCCAGCATTTT
once	NA	TRBJ2-3	TRBV20-1	CSTRVGRARTDTQYF	TGCAGTACTAGAGTAGGAAGGGCTAGGACAGATACGCAGTATTTT
NA	NA	TRBJ1-5	TRBV12-3/TRBV12-4	CASSLGGAYGIQPRHF	TGTGCCAGCAGTTTGGGGGGGGCTTATGGCATTCAGCCCCGGCATTTT
once	NA	TRBJ1-1	TRBV4-1	CASSQDQYRMNTETFF	TGCGCCAGCAGCCAAGATCAGTACAGGATGAATACTGAAACTTTCTTT
NA	NA	TRBJ2-2	TRBV10-3	CAIGESVAGGELFF	TGTGCCATCGGTGAGTCGGTGGCAGGCGGGGAGCTGTTTTTT
few	TRBD1	TRBJ2-1	TRBV29-1	CSVAGGGYSEQFF	TGCAGCGTCGCAGGGGGCGGCTACAGTGAGCAATTCTTC